The entry below describes one TCR beta chain. Its antigen is unknown. Qualities for individual bases were not recorded, and no much larger clone is one base off. The TCR beta CDR3 region was amplified from genomic DNA by two rounds of multiplex PCR. In the first round of PCR, primers specific to each TRBV and TRBJ gene were used, and the primer sequences are filed in Chinese patent CN105087789A. The second PCR round used universal primers. The Roche High Pure PCR Template Preparation Kit was used to extract genomic DNA from the frozen PBMCs. An Illumina HiSeq 3000 was used to sequence the libraries paired-end with 151 bp reads. Processing in the source paper ran as follows. Raw reads lacking the multiplex PCR primer sequences were removed with CutAdapt. PEAR was used to merge high-quality paired reads into contigs. TRB V, D and J gene segments were assigned to each contig with MiXCR by alignment to reference sequences. To remove sequencing errors, CDR3 sequences were clustered according to base quality and sequence similarity. Diversity was calculated as Shannon entropy divided by the natural log of the number of productive TCR sequences. Clonality was defined as one minus Shannon entropy divided by the natural log of the number of unique clonotypes. Using the Youden index from ROC curves, the researchers picked the repertoire-metric cut-offs for progression-free survival, and all analyses were carried out in R 3.5.3. The public reads were run again by TCRdb, first through fastp at Q25 and then through MiXCR, and only productive beta chains were kept. Under each unique CDR3 protein, matching rows form one entry showing the most common genes and DNA. The V and J calls here are based on TCRdb, not the publication. Within this sample are around 56,000 distinct CDR3 sequences, with around 27% of them counted one time only. Around 6.9% of the sample belongs to the ten largest clones.

All patients had node-negative disease on CT and PET/CT, and none had a history of other malignancies or prior chemotherapy or radiotherapy. Six milliliters of peripheral venous blood were drawn into EDTA tubes at each of two time points. Ficoll-Paque Plus density-gradient centrifugation was used to isolate PBMCs. Right after collection, samples were kept at -80 degrees C until analysis. From cysteine to phenylalanine, the CDR3 is 14 amino acids long. The entry retains the CDR3 DNA only, 42 bases that are in frame from base 1. CDR1 and CDR2 are read off the germline V gene (reference sequence) as LNHDA and SQIVND. The germline V end is reduced by 5 bases and the J end by 3 bases; junction bases left unmatched: 5. The data were taken from a study of prognosis after radiotherapy for stage I lung cancer (dated by TCRdb to the early 2020s). Some background on the complete study: Between early 2018 and 2019, 20 or so stage I NSCLC patients were enrolled in Nanjing, China. Of the enrolled patients, fourteen had newly diagnosed primary stage I lung tumors, while roughly 5 had oligometastatic NSCLC following surgical resection of the primary tumor. Every patient was regarded as medically inoperable, because of comorbidities in eleven to twelve cases and refusal of surgery in roughly 7 cases. The cohort was made up of some 12 men and a handful of women, with a median age of approximately 74 years and an age range of about 53 to 95 years. On tumor histology, twelve patients had adenocarcinoma and six or seven had squamous cell carcinoma. SBRT was delivered in 3 to 5 fractions with a biologically effective dose of at least 100 Gy, and image-guided IMRT or VMAT was used for delivery. In every patient, SBRT was given without any concurrent therapy. After SBRT, distant metastases developed in four of the 19 patients at a median of about seven months, while the remaining 15 patients had no significant progression. Peripheral blood TCR beta repertoires were profiled in stage I NSCLC patients before and after stereotactic body radiotherapy, and the repertoires were related to distant failure. The study sequenced 38 blood samples from about 20 patients, one before and one after SBRT per patient. What the study reported, not specific to this receptor: Unique TCR clone counts fell after SBRT (median 10,088 before versus under 8,000 after; Wilcoxon paired P=0.011). TRBV and TRBJ usage frequencies reportedly differed by metastasis status, in two V genes at baseline and in fewer than 10 V and two J genes after SBRT. No determination of tumor specificity was made for expanded TCR clones. Post-SBRT Shannon entropy and its change from baseline were lower in patients who developed distant metastases; baseline Shannon entropy was not associated with metastases. The study was limited by the small cohort and short follow-up, and independent validation of the study findings is required. All reported P values were unadjusted for multiple comparisons.

The chain joins TRBV19 to TRBJ1-1; 8 bases in the junction line up with TRBD1. This TCR was recovered from a donor older than 45 with non-small cell lung cancer. The source was PBMCs, collected before or after stereotactic body radiation therapy (not recorded which). The nucleotide sequence reads as follows: TGTGCCAGTAGTGGGAACAGGGGGGACACTGAAGCTTTCTTT. This encodes CASSGNRGDTEAFF.